This T cell receptor (beta chain) was documented in a study of metastatic and nonmetastatic thyroid tumors. In the study overall: Thyroid patients, malignant and benign, had repertoires compared across blood and tumor or nodule tissue.

The CDR3 consists of 13 residues. V shed 4 bases and J shed 1 base, with 7 bases lying between them. The germline V gene has CDR1 MDHEN and CDR2 SYDVKM. Every patient underwent thyroid surgery untreated. TCRdb reassembled clones from the PCR reads with MiXCR. The table records some 28,000 clones, around 3.9% of them present only once. This clone qualifies as medium-sized. The chain has TRBV28 and TRBJ1-1; a possible D gene is TRBD1 (6 bases). Input material: blood. This sequence originates from a male donor with papillary thyroid cancer or a benign thyroid nodule (not recorded which). Some clones in this sample may be carry-over from other donors' samples. The CDR3: CASSSGQNTEAFF. Written as DNA, the CDR3 is TGTGCCAGCAGTTCGGGACAGAACACTGAAGCTTTCTTT.